A selection of T cell receptor beta chains follows, all from one sample in a study of OX40 agonist ivuxolimab in advanced cancers. Here immunoSEQ multiplex PCR was the method, and the copy in TCRdb shows in-frame clones only, minus some. The table has over 80,000 clones, approximately 82% seen once; the top ten hold 0.75% to 0.85%. The source was CD4+ or CD8+ T cells sorted from blood, collected in a trial of the OX40 agonist ivuxolimab. All receptors come from an adult with an advanced solid tumor such as melanoma, head and neck, liver or kidney cancer. Both conserved end residues are part of each CDR3. Fields, in order: D gene, V gene, CDR3 length, J gene, clone size, CDR3 DNA, CDR3 protein. A D gene is named only where the DNA matches it firmly. The listing skips clone size in some rows; elsewhere it reads once, few, many or a size class.

D: TRBD1
V: TRBV19
length: 16
J: TRBJ1-5
size: -
DNA: TGTGCCAGTAGTATACCTTCTGGACAGGGTAATCAGCCCCAGCATTTT
CDR3: CASSIPSGQGNQPQHF

D: -
V: TRBV5-4
length: 15
J: TRBJ2-1
size: -
DNA: TGTGCCAGCAGCTTCAGCGGAGCCCCAAACAATGAGCAGTTCTTC
CDR3: CASSFSGAPNNEQFF

D: -
V: TRBV19
length: 15
J: TRBJ2-7
size: -
DNA: TGTGCCAGTAGTATATCCCAGATACGGGGCTACGAGCAGTACTTC
CDR3: CASSISQIRGYEQYF

D: TRBD2
V: TRBV30
length: 14
J: TRBJ2-7
size: few
DNA: TGTGCCTGGAGGCGACTAGCGGGGACCTACGAGCAGTACTTC
CDR3: CAWRRLAGTYEQYF

D: TRBD2
V: TRBV7-2
length: 14
J: TRBJ2-1
size: -
DNA: TGTGCCAGCAGCCGTGTAGCGGGCCCCAATGAGCAGTTCTTC
CDR3: CASSRVAGPNEQFF

D: TRBD2
V: TRBV7-2
length: 14
J: TRBJ2-1
size: -
DNA: TGTGCCAGCAGCTTCCAAAGACTAGCGGGTGAGCAGTTCTTC
CDR3: CASSFQRLAGEQFF

D: -
V: TRBV19
length: 15
J: TRBJ2-1
size: -
DNA: TGTGCCAGTAGTATAGGGCCACAGTCCTACAATGAGCAGTTCTTC
CDR3: CASSIGPQSYNEQFF

D: TRBD1
V: TRBV5-5
length: 12
J: TRBJ1-6
size: few
DNA: TGTGCCAGCAGCTTCGACAGGGCGCCCCTCCACTTT
CDR3: CASSFDRAPLHF

D: TRBD1
V: TRBV7-2
length: 15
J: TRBJ1-4
size: -
DNA: TGTGCCAGCAGCTTAGGGGGACAGGGTGTCGAAAAACTGTTTTTT
CDR3: CASSLGGQGVEKLFF

D: -
V: TRBV10-3
length: 11
J: TRBJ1-5
size: few
DNA: TGTGCCATCGGTTCTTCGGGGCCCCAGCATTTT
CDR3: CAIGSSGPQHF

D: -
V: TRBV5-1
length: 12
J: TRBJ1-2
size: -
DNA: TGCGCCAGCAGTACCGGAGACTATGGCTACACCTTC
CDR3: CASSTGDYGYTF

D: TRBD1
V: TRBV7-8
length: 15
J: TRBJ2-2
size: -
DNA: TGTGCCAGCAGCTTCTCGACAGGGGGGGCCGGGGAGCTGTTTTTT
CDR3: CASSFSTGGAGELFF

D: -
V: TRBV16
length: 16
J: TRBJ1-6
size: -
DNA: TGTGCCAGCAGCCAGGACTGGAGCTCCTATAATTCACCCCTCCACTTT
CDR3: CASSQDWSSYNSPLHF

D: -
V: TRBV10-3
length: 12
J: TRBJ2-7
size: -
DNA: TGTGCCATCAGCCGGGACGTCTACGAGCAGTACTTC
CDR3: CAISRDVYEQYF

D: -
V: TRBV7-6
length: 16
J: TRBJ2-6
size: -
DNA: TGTGCCAGCAGCTTAGCCCAGTTCTCTGGGGCCAACGTCCTGACTTTC
CDR3: CASSLAQFSGANVLTF

D: -
V: TRBV14
length: 13
J: TRBJ1-6
size: -
DNA: TGTGCCAGCAGCCAAGCAGGAAATTCACCCCTCCACTTT
CDR3: CASSQAGNSPLHF

D: -
V: TRBV29-1
length: 13
J: TRBJ2-3
size: -
DNA: TGCAGCGCCCAGGGGGGGCCGACAGATACGCAGTATTTT
CDR3: CSAQGGPTDTQYF

D: -
V: TRBV4-1
length: 14
J: TRBJ1-1
size: -
DNA: TGCGCCAGCAGCCAAAACCTGGGGGACACTGAAGCTTTCTTT
CDR3: CASSQNLGDTEAFF

D: -
V: TRBV4-3
length: 12
J: TRBJ2-3
size: -
DNA: TGCGCCAGCAGCTCGGACGGAGATACGCAGTATTTT
CDR3: CASSSDGDTQYF

D: -
V: TRBV5-1
length: 15
J: TRBJ1-4
size: -
DNA: TGCGCCAGCAGCTTGGCCGGGGAGACTAATGAAAAACTGTTTTTT
CDR3: CASSLAGETNEKLFF

D: -
V: TRBV14
length: 12
J: TRBJ2-3
size: -
DNA: TGTGCCAGCAGCCCCCGTGGAGATACGCAGTATTTT
CDR3: CASSPRGDTQYF

D: TRBD1
V: TRBV11-1
length: 14
J: TRBJ1-5
size: -
DNA: TGTGCCAGCCAGGACAGGGGGCAGAGTCAGCCCCAGCATTTT
CDR3: CASQDRGQSQPQHF

D: TRBD1
V: TRBV19
length: 15
J: TRBJ1-4
size: once
DNA: TGTGCCAGTAAGGCCAGGGGGAGGGCTAATGAAAAACTGTTTTTT
CDR3: CASKARGRANEKLFF

D: TRBD1
V: TRBV6-1
length: 13
J: TRBJ1-1
size: few
DNA: TGTGCCAGCAGTTTACAGGGGCTCACTGAAGCTTTCTTT
CDR3: CASSLQGLTEAFF

D: -
V: TRBV18
length: 15
J: TRBJ1-2
size: -
DNA: TGTGCCAGCTCACTGGGGAGCAGGGGCAAAAGAGGCTACACCTTC
CDR3: CASSLGSRGKRGYTF

D: -
V: TRBV7-2
length: 13
J: TRBJ1-6
size: -
DNA: TGTGCCAGCAGCCCCAGGACAGATTCACCCCTCCACTTT
CDR3: CASSPRTDSPLHF

D: -
V: TRBV5-1
length: 16
J: TRBJ2-5
size: -
DNA: TGCGCCAGCAGCTCCGCTGCGGACTTAGGAGGAGAGACCCAGTACTTC
CDR3: CASSSAADLGGETQYF

D: -
V: TRBV6-5
length: 15
J: TRBJ2-7
size: -
DNA: TGTGCCAGCAGTTCCACCTACAGGGCTTCCTACGAGCAGTACTTC
CDR3: CASSSTYRASYEQYF

D: TRBD2
V: TRBV6-5
length: 15
J: TRBJ2-3
size: -
DNA: TGTGCCAGCAGCCTAGCGGGGGTGCTTTCGGATACGCAGTATTTT
CDR3: CASSLAGVLSDTQYF

D: TRBD2
V: TRBV23-1
length: 20
J: TRBJ2-2
size: once
DNA: TGCGCCAGCAGTCCCGCGAGGGGGACTAGCGGGGGCCAGAACACCGGGGAGCTGTTTTTT
CDR3: CASSPARGTSGGQNTGELFF

D: TRBD2
V: TRBV6-4
length: 12
J: TRBJ2-1
size: -
DNA: TGTGCCAGGGGGGGGTGTTACAATGAGCAGTTCTTC
CDR3: CARGGCYNEQFF

D: TRBD1
V: TRBV7-8
length: 13
J: TRBJ2-2
size: -
DNA: TGTGCCAGCAGCCCCAGGGGGCCCGGGGAGCTGTTTTTT
CDR3: CASSPRGPGELFF

D: TRBD1
V: TRBV11-2
length: 19
J: TRBJ2-6
size: -
DNA: TGTGCCAGCAGCTTAGGGGTGGGGACAGTCGACTCTGGGGCCAACGTCCTGACTTTC
CDR3: CASSLGVGTVDSGANVLTF

D: TRBD2
V: TRBV7-3
length: 15
J: TRBJ2-1
size: -
DNA: TGTGCCAGCAGCCCTAGACTAGCGGGGGCCCCCGAGCAGTTCTTC
CDR3: CASSPRLAGAPEQFF

D: -
V: TRBV15
length: 13
J: TRBJ2-5
size: -
DNA: TGTGCCGTTTCTTTTGGCAGCCAAGAGACCCAGTACTTC
CDR3: CAVSFGSQETQYF

D: -
V: TRBV2
length: 13
J: TRBJ2-1
size: -
DNA: TGTGCCAGCGAGAACACGATAGGTAATGAGCAGTTCTTC
CDR3: CASENTIGNEQFF

D: -
V: TRBV5-1
length: 14
J: TRBJ2-7
size: -
DNA: TGCGCCAGCAGCTTGGGACCAGGGTCCTACGAGCAGTACTTC
CDR3: CASSLGPGSYEQYF

D: -
V: TRBV6-1
length: 14
J: TRBJ1-5
size: -
DNA: TGTGCCAGCAGTGAAATGGCAGGGTATCAGCCCCAGCATTTT
CDR3: CASSEMAGYQPQHF

D: TRBD1
V: TRBV10-3
length: 15
J: TRBJ1-2
size: -
DNA: TGTGCCATCAGCTCCGGGACAGGGGGCAGCTATGGCTACACCTTC
CDR3: CAISSGTGGSYGYTF

D: TRBD1
V: TRBV11-2
length: 15
J: TRBJ1-5
size: -
DNA: TGTGCCAGCAGCTTAGAGGGACAGGGAAAACAGCCCCAGCATTTT
CDR3: CASSLEGQGKQPQHF

D: -
V: TRBV4-2
length: 13
J: TRBJ1-2
size: once
DNA: TGTGCCAGCAGCCACGGGACTGGAGAGGGCTACACCTTC
CDR3: CASSHGTGEGYTF

D: TRBD1
V: TRBV6-6
length: 15
J: TRBJ1-2
size: -
DNA: TGTGCCAGCACCCAGGGAACAGGGGGCGGCTATGGCTACACCTTC
CDR3: CASTQGTGGGYGYTF